The subject of this entry is one T cell receptor (beta chain). The antigen is undetermined. The sample comes from a study of cytomegalovirus exposure and HLA in healthy donors. Study details: Unique TCRs numbering roughly 85 million, obtained from HLA-typed donors, made up an early data release.

Findings and caveats of the study: Researchers catalogued around 150 TCR beta chains as cytomegalovirus-associated. Clonal expansion was found to be greater in HLA-associated TCR beta chains than in equally common others in a later analysis.

Germline V CDR1 and CDR2: LNHDA, SQIVND (reference sequence). CDR3 length equals 16 residues. Trimming pared 5 bases from V and 3 bases from J, leaving 20 bases between. This PCR relied on a set of 60 Vbeta primers and 13 Jbeta primers. TCRdb keeps only in-frame clones here, not all; method: immunoSEQ multiplex PCR. The table includes about 120,000 clones, around three quarters detected once. The sample was PBMCs. The chain is built from TRBV19 and TRBJ2-7, with D tentatively TRBD2 (6 bases). This TCR was recovered from a female donor in good health and CMV-seronegative. The CDR3 here is CASSAPPGASHYEQYF. Here the CDR3 DNA reads TGTGCCAGTAGTGCTCCCCCGGGAGCCAGCCACTACGAGCAGTACTTC.